The 9 T cell receptor beta chains listed next were all sequenced from one sample in a study of STAT5B mutations in CD4+ large granular lymphocyte leukemia. Libraries were prepared by immunoSEQ multiplex PCR; TCRdb keeps only in-frame clonotypes and omits some of them. The data contain tens of thousands of clones, 75% to 85% of them singletons. What was sequenced was CD4+ T cells from blood buffy coats. The receptors come from a human donor in good health.

This chain links TRBV19 with TRBJ2-7; TRBD1 matches at 7 bases. In germline, CDR1 is LNHDA, CDR2 SQIVND (reference sequence). With 4 bases clipped from V and 3 bases from J, the junction kept 9 bases outside the gene matches. This CDR3 has 15 amino acids. CDR3 sequence reads: CASSTQTGILYEQYF. The CDR3 DNA follows: TGTGCCAGTAGTACCCAGACAGGGATCCTCTACGAGCAGTACTTC.

The chain combines TRBV7-2 with TRBJ2-2, with D possibly matching TRBD1 (5 bases). The CDR3 covers 13 residues. Germline CDR1 reads SGHTA; CDR2 reads FQGNSA. The V end was cut by 5 bases, the J end by 6 bases, with 10 bases between. The DNA of the CDR3 is TGTGCCAGCAGCCCAGACAGTCCCGGGGAGCTGTTTTTT. Residues: CASSPDSPGELFF. The entire variable domain, with the rest obtained from reference TRBV7-2 and TRBJ2-2, is as follows: GAGVSQSPSNKVTEKGKDVELRCDPISGHTALYWYRQSLGQGLEFLIYFQGNSAPDKSGLPSDRFSAERTGGSVSTLTIQRTQQEDSAVYLCASSPDSPGELFFGEGSRLTVL.

The chain carries TRBV2 and TRBJ2-7; 8 nucleotides align to TRBD2. This CDR3 contains 14 residues. Trimming took 7 bases from V and 6 from J; bases not matched to a gene: 11. Germline loops: CDR1 SNHLY, CDR2 FYNNEI. CDR3 in amino acids: CASKPGLGIPEQYF. CDR3 DNA: TGTGCCAGCAAACCGGGACTAGGGATCCCCGAGCAGTACTTC.

The chain couples TRBV7-9 to TRBJ1-2, with 11 bases that match TRBD1. This CDR3 spans 14 amino acids. Germline CDR1 reads SEHNR; CDR2 reads FQNEAQ (reference sequence). J was trimmed by 5 bases and V by 5 bases; bases with no gene match: 4. The CDR3 DNA sequence: TGTGCCAGCAGCCAGGGACAGGGGGGATATGGCTACACCTTC. Protein product: CASSQGQGGYGYTF.

Concerning this clone: This may stem from a read error, because a much larger clone lies one nucleotide away. This chain uses TRBV2 with TRBJ1-1, with TRBD1 as a possible D gene (6 bases). Germline lookup yields CDR1 SNHLY and CDR2 FYNNEI. The CDR3 totals 13 residues. The CDR3 is CASSPPQGTKAFF. CDR3 nucleotides: TGTGCCAGCAGTCCTCCACAGGGCACTAAAGCTTTCTTT.

The chain recombines TRBV27 with TRBJ2-7; a weak D match, TRBD2 (6 bases). The CDR3 loop spans 14 amino acids. Germline values: CDR1 MNHEY, CDR2 SMNVEV (reference sequence). The V and J ends lost 6 bases and 1 base respectively, with 13 bases between them. The CDR3 loop reads CASSRGGVSYEQYF. In DNA, the CDR3 is TGTGCCAGCAGCCGTGGAGGGGTTTCCTACGAGCAGTACTTC.

The J gene is TRBJ1-6, the V gene TRBV23-1; possible D gene TRBD1, 5 bases. TRBV23-1 has ORF status, its function being uncertain. The CDR3 covers 17 residues. The ends were cut back, 9 bases at V and 6 bases at J, with 24 bases in the middle. The CDR3 coding sequence is TGCGCCAGGAACGTTGGGACGGTTGGGCAGAGTAATTCACCCCTCCACTTT. Translation gives CARNVGTVGQSNSPLHF.

V and J are TRBV6-6 and TRBJ2-7, with 8 bases aligning to TRBD2. Germline trimming cut 6 bases from V and 3 bases from J; bases unmatched to any gene: 13. Germline V gene data show CDR1 as MNHNY and CDR2 as SVGAGI (reference sequence). There are 16 residues in the CDR3. Here the CDR3 DNA reads TGTGCCAGCAGCCCCGCCAGCGGGAGAGGGAACTACGAGCAGTACTTC. This sequence encodes CASSPASGRGNYEQYF.

The V and J genes are TRBV6-1 and TRBJ2-5; unclear D gene. Germline loops: CDR1 MNHNS, CDR2 SASEGT. The CDR3 contains 12 residues. V lost 2 bases, J lost 4 bases, and 5 bases lay in between. For the CDR3, the DNA is TGTGCCAGCAGTGAAACTGCAGAGACCCAGTACTTC. This codes for CASSETAETQYF.